The 18 T cell receptor beta chains below all came from one sample that was sequenced in a study of vaccination and CD4 T cells after COVID-19. The treatment is: approximately 10-day PBMC culture with coronavirus spike peptide pools or control peptides (ViraFEST assay). Antigens for these TCRs are unknown. The Oncomine TCR Beta short-read assay sequenced DNA from cultured CD4+ T cells. TCRdb used MiXCR to reprocess the PCR reads, holding one entry per CDR3 protein. The table includes around 14,000 distinct CDR3 sequences, 20% to 25% detected once. Sequencing used CD4+ T cells from blood, cultured in vitro, obtained after SARS-CoV-2 vaccination. These receptors all come from a human donor who had recovered from COVID-19.

The gene calls are TRBV29-1 and TRBJ2-5, with TRBD2 matching over 9 bases. The junction had 11 bases not matched to a gene; V was cut back by 7 bases and J by 5 bases. Germline CDR1 SQVTM, CDR2 ANQGSEA. The CDR3 totals 14 residues. CDR3 sequence: CSAMTSGGWETQYF. CDR3 DNA: TGCAGCGCCATGACTAGCGGAGGGTGGGAGACCCAGTACTTC.

By its share, this clonotype is medium-sized. The J gene is TRBJ2-3, the V gene TRBV15; TRBD2 aligns across 8 bases. Trimming removed 8 bases from V and 6 bases from J; junction bases left unmatched: 16. The CDR3 spans 16 residues. Germline-derived CDR1 and CDR2 are LNHNV and YYDKDF (reference sequence). In DNA form, the CDR3 reads TGTGCCACCTCGGGACTAGTCGGGGCAAGAGGGGATACGCAGTATTTT. Translated: CATSGLVGARGDTQYF.

V and J are TRBV7-2 and TRBJ2-3; 8 nucleotides line up with TRBD2. Germline lookup yields CDR1 SGHTA and CDR2 FQGNSA. V was clipped by 2 bases and J by 6 bases; unmatched bases: 4. There are 14 residues in the CDR3. CDR3 sequence reads: CASSLHRGGDTQYF. CDR3 bases: TGTGCCAGCAGCTTACATCGGGGGGGGGATACGCAGTATTTT.

This clonotype has only a few counts. V usage is TRBV20-1 and J usage is TRBJ1-3, with a weak D call TRBD1 (6 bases). V was cut by 7 bases and J by 0 bases, with 13 bases left in between. This CDR3 spans 14 amino acids. The germline V gene has CDR1 DFQATT and CDR2 SNEGSKA (reference sequence). DNA of the CDR3: TGCAGTGTCACGGGACACCTCTCTGGAAACACCATATATTTT. Its translation is CSVTGHLSGNTIYF.

In this sample, this clonotype is medium-sized. The chain links TRBV20-1 to TRBJ2-1, with D perhaps matching TRBD2 (6 bases). CDR3 length equals 15 residues. CDR1 is DFQATT and CDR2 is SNEGSKA in the germline V gene (reference sequence). The V end lost 0 bases, the J end lost 7 bases, and 16 bases lay between the germline ends. The CDR3 reads CSARDQELGGNEQFF. For the CDR3, the DNA is TGCAGTGCTAGAGATCAGGAGCTAGGAGGGAATGAGCAGTTCTTC.

J is TRBJ2-1 and V is TRBV28; unclear D gene. Trimming stripped 2 bases from V and 3 bases from J, with 5 bases between. This CDR3 comprises 13 residues. The germline gives CDR1 MDHEN, CDR2 SYDVKM. DNA of the CDR3: TGTGCCAGCAGTTTACGATTCTACAATGAGCAGTTCTTC. It codes for CASSLRFYNEQFF.

In this sample, this clonotype turned up a few times. V gene TRBV28 combines with J gene TRBJ1-1; no definite D call. Trimming cost V 5 bases and J 4 bases, with 17 bases left between them. This CDR3 has 15 amino acids. The germline gives CDR1 MDHEN, CDR2 SYDVKM. CDR3 loop: CASSPRSILTTEAFF. The CDR3 bases are TGTGCCAGCAGTCCCCGGTCCATTTTGACCACTGAAGCTTTCTTT.

This clonotype is categorized as medium-sized. CDR3 nucleotide sequence: TGTGCCAGCAGCCTCACTCCGGGACTAGCCACAGATACGCAGTATTTT. Translated, it gives CASSLTPGLATDTQYF. The chain uses TRBV7-2 and TRBJ2-3; 9 positions match TRBD2. CDR1 is SGHTA, CDR2 FQGNSA, per germline. J gave up 2 bases and V 5 bases, and 8 bases lay outside the gene matches. This CDR3 is 16 amino acids long.

The chain employs TRBV27 and TRBJ1-2; possible D gene TRBD1, 5 bases. Trimming shortened V by 0 bases and J by 0 bases, and 8 bases separated the two germline ends. CDR1 is MNHEY and CDR2 is SMNVEV in the germline V gene (reference sequence). The CDR3 length is 15 residues. The CDR3: CASSLSGQANYGYTF. The CDR3 bases are TGTGCCAGCAGTTTATCCGGACAAGCTAACTATGGCTACACCTTC.

The genes are TRBV10-3 and TRBJ2-2; 9 bases agree with TRBD1. CDR1 ENHRY and CDR2 SYGVKD come from the germline V gene. This CDR3 region has 15 residues. Unmatched junction bases numbered 6, after V lost 6 bases and J lost 4 bases. The CDR3 here is CAIRPGQGATGELFF. CDR3 DNA sequence: TGTGCCATCAGGCCGGGACAGGGTGCCACCGGGGAGCTGTTTTTT.

This clonotype showed up just a few times. The chain combines TRBV7-2 with TRBJ2-3; 8 nucleotides agree with TRBD2. CDR1 is SGHTA, CDR2 FQGNSA, per germline. The CDR3 is 15 amino acids. J lost 10 bases, V lost 2 bases, and 11 bases had no gene match. CDR3 nucleotide sequence: TGTGCCAGCAGCTTATCCCCGGATAGCGGGACGTCGCAGTATTTT. Translation: CASSLSPDSGTSQYF.

V is TRBV4-2 and J is TRBJ1-1; unclear D gene. Between the trimmed V and J ends, which lost 1 base and 5 bases, there was a span of 17 bases. Germline loops: CDR1 LGHNA, CDR2 YNFKEQ. CDR3 length: 16 residues. CDR3 residues: CASSQGPSGGLTEAFF. CDR3 DNA sequence: TGTGCCAGCAGCCAAGGACCCTCGGGAGGGTTGACTGAAGCTTTCTTT.

The chain joins TRBV28 to TRBJ1-6; D remains ambiguous. This CDR3 has 16 amino acids. Per the germline V gene, CDR1 is MDHEN and CDR2 is SYDVKM. The V end was cut by 0 bases, the J end by 7 bases, with 13 bases between. The CDR3 protein is CASSLWALSLNSPLHF. The CDR3 DNA follows: TGTGCCAGCAGTTTATGGGCCCTCAGTCTAAATTCACCCCTCCACTTT.

This chain connects TRBV15 to TRBJ1-5; the match to TRBD1 covers 8 bases. V was pared by 2 bases and J by 2 bases, with 14 bases of the junction left unmatched. Per the germline V gene, CDR1 is LNHNV and CDR2 is YYDKDF (reference sequence). This CDR3 has 19 residues. The CDR3 DNA sequence: TGTGCCACCAGCAGAAGCATGCGTCAGGGGGCGTTCGGCAATCAGCCCCAGCATTTT. It yields the protein CATSRSMRQGAFGNQPQHF. Full variable domain (missing parts from reference TRBV15 and TRBJ1-5): DAMVIQNPRYQVTQFGKPVTLSCSQTLNHNVMYWYQQKSSQAPKLLFHYYDKDFNNEADTPDNFQSRRPNTSFCFLDIRSPGLGDTAMYLCATSRSMRQGAFGNQPQHFGDGTRLSIL.

This CDR3 is CASSPLEGTSKNIQYF. Here the CDR3 DNA reads TGTGCCAGCTCACCACTTGAGGGGACGTCAAAAAACATTCAGTACTTC. The genes are TRBV18 and TRBJ2-4, with D perhaps being TRBD1 or TRBD2 (5 bases each). This CDR3 has 16 residues. Trimming cost V 1 base and J 4 bases, with 14 bases left between them. Per the germline V gene, CDR1 is KGHSH and CDR2 is LQKENI.

This rearrangement joins TRBV20-1 to TRBJ2-3; 10 bases fit TRBD2. Looked up from germline, CDR1 is DFQATT and CDR2 is SNEGSKA (reference sequence). V was pared by 6 bases and J by 6 bases, with 12 bases of the junction left unmatched. CDR3 length: 15 residues. The CDR3 is CSAYSLAGVGDTQYF. The CDR3 DNA reads as TGCAGTGCCTACAGCCTAGCGGGAGTAGGGGATACGCAGTATTTT.

This chain uses TRBV6-5 with TRBJ2-7, with TRBD2 matching over 9 bases. This CDR3 is built from 16 residues. J gave up 1 base and V 0 bases, and 4 bases lay outside the gene matches. Germline V gene data show CDR1 as MNHEY and CDR2 as SVGAGI. CDR3 nucleotides: TGTGCCAGCAGTTACTCGACGACTAGCGGATCCTACGAGCAGTACTTC. Translated, it gives CASSYSTTSGSYEQYF.

The chain links TRBV6-1 to TRBJ2-5; the match to TRBD2 covers 12 bases. V shed 4 bases, J shed 2 bases, and the junction held 8 bases outside the gene matches. CDR1 is MNHNS, CDR2 SASEGT, per germline. CDR3 length: 17 amino acids. In DNA form, the CDR3 reads TGTGCCAGCAGTGCTCATTCCGGGACTAGCGGGCAAGAGACCCAGTACTTC. This codes for CASSAHSGTSGQETQYF.